This T cell receptor beta chain was observed in a study of CD8 T cells in ankylosing spondylitis. On this clonotype: Its specificity is not known.

TCRdb redid the calling of the 5' RACE reads with MiXCR, one entry per CDR3 protein. Among 450,000 or so distinct CDR3 sequences listed, about 24% were seen once. The germline V gene encodes CDR1 MNHEY and CDR2 SMNVEV (reference sequence). The CDR3 extends over 13 amino acids. Trimming cost V 7 bases and J 3 bases, with 12 bases left between them. Study outcomes and limitations: Seemingly distinctive of ankylosing spondylitis blood was a TCR beta motif formed by eight highly homologous variants. A subset of motif variants has previously been described in the synovial fluid and blood of reactive arthritis.

The rearrangement joins TRBV27 to TRBJ2-5; no clear D gene. Source material: blood, either unsorted or a sorted T cell fraction (not recorded which). This receptor was taken from a male donor with ankylosing spondylitis. CDR3 nucleotides: TGTGCCAGCAAGGAAACGTCTAAAGAGACCCAGTACTTC. Translating it yields CASKETSKETQYF.